This record concerns one TCR beta chain sequence. The RNA input was roughly 0.45 to 1 ug, and it was reverse transcribed with random hexamers. TCRdb reprocessed the immunoSEQ multiplex PCR reads via MiXCR and lists one record per CDR3 protein. The table includes fewer than 150,000 distinct CDR3 sequences, over 90% detected once. This record belongs to a study of CD8 T cells in Susac syndrome. This CDR3 is 13 amino acids long. The V end was cut by 3 bases, the J end by 11 bases, with 15 bases between. Germline CDR1 and CDR2: MDHEN and SYDVKM. This clonotype was obtained from a human donor with Susac syndrome. The chain links TRBV28 to TRBJ2-3; TRBD2 might be the D (5 bases). Material for sequencing was CD8+ T cells from PBMCs. This CDR3 is CASSFTNGGGQYF. As DNA, the CDR3 is TGTGCCAGCAGTTTTACGAACGGCGGAGGGCAGTATTTT.